The 17 T cell receptor beta chains in this list originate from one sample, sequenced in a study of somatic mutations in cytotoxic T cells in rheumatoid arthritis. Clones were read by immunoSEQ multiplex PCR, and TCRdb kept only the in-frame ones, dropping some. Among about 19,000 clones listed, 65% to 70% were seen once. The specimen was CD8+ T cells sorted from blood. The receptors here all came from an adult with rheumatoid arthritis.

This clone has more than one count but fewer than ten. The rearrangement joins TRBV4-1 to TRBJ1-5, with a possible D match to TRBD1 (6 bases). Trimming left V 0 bases short and J 4 bases short, with 10 bases between. The CDR3 has 15 residues. CDR1 and CDR2 (germline): MGHRA, YSYEKL. This CDR3 reads CASSQDGQKNQPQHF. The CDR3 DNA sequence: TGCGCCAGCAGCCAAGATGGACAGAAAAATCAGCCCCAGCATTTT.

This clone was found a few times. The chain carries TRBV5-4 and TRBJ2-2, with a possible D match to TRBD1 (5 bases). CDR3 length: 15 amino acids. In germline, CDR1 is SGHNT, CDR2 YYREEE (reference sequence). V lost 5 bases to trimming and J lost 0 bases, with 11 bases between them. CDR3 protein: CASSRARANTGELFF. CDR3 sequence (DNA): TGTGCCAGCAGTCGTGCCAGGGCGAACACCGGGGAGCTGTTTTTT.

V and J are TRBV28 and TRBJ1-6; D is unresolved. Per germline, CDR1 MDHEN and CDR2 SYDVKM. The CDR3 has 16 residues. V was trimmed by 10 bases and J by 0 bases, leaving 16 bases between them. CDR3 amino acids: CATFQTFSSYNSPLHF. The DNA for the CDR3 is TGTGCCACCTTTCAGACGTTCAGCTCCTATAATTCACCCCTCCACTTT.

This chain uses TRBV5-1 with TRBJ2-7; 7 bases agree with TRBD1. CDR3 length: 16 amino acids. In germline, CDR1 is SGHRS, CDR2 YFSETQ. With 4 bases clipped from V and 2 bases from J, the junction kept 12 bases outside the gene matches. The CDR3 nucleotides are TGCGCCAGCAGCACCAATCAGGGGGTATCGGCCTACGAGCAGTACTTC. Its translation is CASSTNQGVSAYEQYF.

The rearrangement links TRBV2 to TRBJ2-7; possibly TRBD1 for D (5 bases). Per the germline V gene, CDR1 is SNHLY and CDR2 is FYNNEI. V was clipped by 4 bases and J by 3 bases, with 7 bases between them. This CDR3 has 12 residues. The CDR3 here is CASSGGSYEQYF. The CDR3 nucleotides read TGTGCCAGCAGTGGGGGCAGCTACGAGCAGTACTTC.

The CDR3 sequence is CASSFSDRVISGANVLTF. For the CDR3, the DNA is TGTGCCAGCAGCTTTTCGGACAGGGTGATTTCTGGGGCCAACGTCCTGACTTTC. V is TRBV5-6 and J is TRBJ2-6; 8 bases align to TRBD1. The V gene end was trimmed by 2 bases and the J gene end by 1 base; junction bases not matched to a gene: 8. In germline, CDR1 is SGHDT, CDR2 YYEEEE. The CDR3 has 18 amino acids.

The rearrangement joins TRBV27 to TRBJ1-2; D is unclear. The CDR3 runs 13 residues. V lost 0 bases and J lost 4, with 6 bases in between. Germline V gene sequence: CDR1 MNHEY, CDR2 SMNVEV (reference sequence). CDR3 nucleotides: TGTGCCAGCAGTTTATCCCGCGGCTATGGCTACACCTTC. Translating it yields CASSLSRGYGYTF.

This chain connects TRBV5-6 to TRBJ2-7; D is undetermined. In germline, CDR1 is SGHDT, CDR2 YYEEEE. Trimming removed 1 base from V and 4 bases from J, with 9 bases in between. The CDR3 has 13 amino acids. CDR3 loop: CASSLKATYEQYF. CDR3 sequence (DNA): TGTGCCAGCAGCTTGAAAGCAACTTACGAGCAGTACTTC.

The chain links TRBV6-5 to TRBJ2-7; TRBD1 aligns across 11 bases. Looked up from germline, CDR1 is MNHEY and CDR2 is SVGAGI. This CDR3 is built from 15 residues. With V trimmed by 2 bases and J by 3 bases, 3 bases remained unmatched. The CDR3 region is CASSYGTGGGYEQYF. CDR3 bases: TGTGCCAGCAGTTACGGGACAGGGGGTGGCTACGAGCAGTACTTC.

The V and J genes are TRBV30 and TRBJ1-4; 7 bases are shared with TRBD1. Germline values: CDR1 GTSNPN, CDR2 SVGIG (reference sequence). The CDR3 contains 15 residues. Trimming cost V 1 base and J 5 bases; bases outside gene matches: 7. In nucleotides, the CDR3 is TGTGCCTGGAGTGCCCCGGACAGGCGGAATGAAAAACTGTTTTTT. Amino acids: CAWSAPDRRNEKLFF.

J is TRBJ1-5 and V is TRBV5-1; no clear D. This CDR3 spans 13 amino acids. Germline lookup yields CDR1 SGHRS and CDR2 YFSETQ. Trimming shortened V by 0 bases and J by 6 bases, and 7 bases separated the two germline ends. CDR3 loop: CASSLDRGQPQHF. The CDR3 bases are TGCGCCAGCAGCTTGGACAGAGGTCAGCCCCAGCATTTT.

V is TRBV11-2 and J is TRBJ2-2, with 7 bases matching TRBD1. CDR1 is SGHAT, CDR2 FQNNGV, per germline. V lost 2 bases and J lost 6; bases outside the gene matches: 3. This CDR3 contains 14 residues. The CDR3 spells CASSLTGVPGELFF. As DNA, the CDR3 is TGTGCCAGCAGCTTAACAGGGGTTCCCGGGGAGCTGTTTTTT.

The table lists this clone with a few counts. V usage is TRBV7-8 and J usage is TRBJ1-1; TRBD1 is a possible D gene (6 bases). CDR3 length equals 12 residues. CDR1 SGHVS and CDR2 FQNEAQ come from the germline V gene. V lost 5 bases and J 6 bases, leaving 10 bases between the germline ends. The CDR3 spells CASSPQGAEAFF. CDR3 DNA: TGTGCCAGCAGCCCACAGGGTGCTGAAGCTTTCTTT.

The chain links TRBV2 to TRBJ2-3; D not certain. Trimming took off 4 bases at V and 7 bases at J, with 9 bases between the two ends. Germline V gene lookup returns CDR1 SNHLY and CDR2 FYNNEI. The CDR3 contains 12 residues. The CDR3 sequence is CASSGSSYTQYF. CDR3 DNA sequence: TGTGCCAGCAGTGGTAGTAGCTATACGCAGTATTTT.

The chain combines TRBV27 with TRBJ2-1, with unresolved D. The germline gives CDR1 MNHEY, CDR2 SMNVEV (reference sequence). CDR3 size: 14 residues. V was pared by 0 bases and J by 4 bases, with 7 bases between. For the CDR3, the DNA is TGTGCCAGCAGTTTATCTGGGCCGTACAATGAGCAGTTCTTC. Encoded protein: CASSLSGPYNEQFF.

This chain connects TRBV9 to TRBJ1-4; a possible D gene is TRBD1 (5 bases). The CDR3 totals 16 residues. Per the germline V gene, CDR1 is SGDLS and CDR2 is YYNGEE. Trimming left V 0 bases short and J 4 bases short, with 13 bases between. CDR3 in DNA: TGTGCCAGCAGCGTAGCCGGGGGGGGACTTAATGAAAAACTGTTTTTT. This sequence encodes CASSVAGGGLNEKLFF.

A note on this clone: One junction end does not reproduce the germline sequence, and a read error may be involved. The chain combines TRBV7-7 with TRBJ2-1, with TRBD2 matching over 7 bases. The germline V gene encodes CDR1 SSHAT and CDR2 FNYEAQ (reference sequence). This CDR3 is 15 amino acids long. CDR3 bases: TGTGCTAGCAGCGTCCGACTAGCCTTGTTCAATGAGCAGTTCTTC. This translates into CASSVRLALFNEQFF.